The T cell receptor beta chain described here comes from a study of Ad26.COV2.S vaccination and SARS-CoV-2 variants. Study-wide background: Dosing was one shot or two shots 56 days apart.

In regard to this clone: The antigen is undetermined.

Germline-derived CDR1 and CDR2 are SEHNR and FQNEAQ (reference sequence). The V and J ends lost 5 bases and 3 bases respectively, with 14 bases between them. The CDR3 runs to 15 residues. Study-level points and caveats: Participants given vaccine showed non-spike TCR breadth similar to that of placebo recipients. Possibly, TCR breadth and depth analyses underestimated total T cell responses.

The treatment was: some 20 received Ad26.COV2.S at low or high dose, single or two shots; five or six received placebo; per-sample allocation not given. Samples were taken on day 63 after the first vaccine or placebo injection. Assay: immunoSEQ multiplex PCR; the TCRdb copy retains only in-frame clones and omits some. Altogether around 450,000 clones are present, about nine tenths being singletons, with the ten largest covering about 4.1%. The TCR was taken from a person between 18 and 59 years old who received the Ad26.COV2.S COVID-19 vaccine or a placebo. The rearrangement uses TRBV7-9 and TRBJ1-5; no firm D call. Sequences were derived from peripheral blood, sampled in a trial of Ad26.COV2.S vaccine versus placebo. CDR3 DNA sequence: TGTGCCAGCAGCCCAGGCCCCCAGGCCAATCAGCCCCAGCATTTT. Protein product: CASSPGPQANQPQHF.